This TCR beta chain emerged from a study of response to subunit inactivated influenza vaccine. The study's findings and limits: New T cells are recruited in small numbers by each seasonal influenza vaccination, according to the authors' suggestion.

The CDR3 contains 14 residues. Germline V CDR1 and CDR2: SQVTM, ANQGSEA. TCRdb itself ran the RT-PCR reads through MiXCR, one entry per CDR3 protein. The table lists under 800,000 distinct CDR3 sequences, approximately 14% of them singletons. This clonotype appeared a few times. Antigen: not known. One junction end disagrees with the germline gene, perhaps due to a read error. The receptor was isolated from a man aged 50 to 60 who received an inactivated influenza vaccine. Specimen: PBMCs from blood, collected 14 days before vaccination. The chain recombines TRBV29-1 with TRBJ1-2; TRBD1 agrees at 9 bases. The CDR3 loop reads CSVEGQGRNYGYTF. CDR3 DNA sequence: TGCAGCGTAGAAGGACAGGGGCGTAACTATGGCTACACCTTC.